A selection of T cell receptor beta chains follows, all from one sample in a study of T cells in localized non-small cell lung cancer. Sequencing was performed with immunoSEQ multiplex PCR; in TCRdb, only in-frame clones are kept and a portion is missing. The table records some 64,000 clones, about nine tenths of them present only once. Sample: peripheral blood, taken before any cancer treatment. The receptors stem from a woman between 35 and 70 years old with stage I lung adenocarcinoma. Each CDR3 is given with its conserved first and last residue. D genes are given only for firm matches. Only some rows state a clone size, as once, few, many or a class for expanded clones.

TRBJ1-3,TRBV6-6,.,.,TGTGCCAGCAGTTATCCAGGGGCCAGCTCTGGAAACACCATATATTTT,CASSYPGASSGNTIYF
TRBJ1-3,TRBV5-3,.,.,TGTGCCAGAAGCTTGGATCCCAGTCCCTCTGGAAACACCATATATTTT,CARSLDPSPSGNTIYF
TRBJ2-3,TRBV7-8,.,TRBD1,TGTGCCAGCAGCTTAGTACAGGGGAAGTCAGATACGCAGTATTTT,CASSLVQGKSDTQYF
TRBJ2-7,TRBV5-8,.,TRBD1,TGTGCCAGCAGCTTGGCGCGGACAGGCTACGAGCAGTACTTC,CASSLARTGYEQYF
TRBJ1-2,TRBV27,.,.,TGTGCCAGCAGTCCCCTAGCCAACTATGGCTACACCTTC,CASSPLANYGYTF
TRBJ2-3,TRBV6-1,.,.,TGTGCCAGCAGTGAAACCCCGGACCGCACAGATACGCAGTATTTT,CASSETPDRTDTQYF
TRBJ2-7,TRBV15,once,.,TGTGCCACCAGCAGGGATGGGGGCGGAACCTACGAGCAGTACTTC,CATSRDGGGTYEQYF
TRBJ1-1,TRBV5-6,.,TRBD1,TGTGCCAGCAGCTTTGAGGGGGCGGCCTCGGCTGAAGCTTTCTTT,CASSFEGAASAEAFF
TRBJ2-3,TRBV6-6,.,TRBD1,TGTGCCAGCAGTGTGGACAGGGCCGGAGATACGCAGTATTTT,CASSVDRAGDTQYF
TRBJ2-7,TRBV18,.,.,TGTGCCAGCTCACCAAGGGACGGCCGCCACGAGCAGTACTTC,CASSPRDGRHEQYF
TRBJ2-4,TRBV6-5,.,.,TGTGCCAGCAGACCCGGGGGCCCCGCCAAAAACATTCAGTACTTC,CASRPGGPAKNIQYF
TRBJ1-1,TRBV19,.,.,TGTGCCAGTAGCGGGGGGACTGCCGATCGGCGTAGGAACACTGAAGCTTTCTTT,CASSGGTADRRRNTEAFF
TRBJ2-3,TRBV7-3,.,TRBD2,TGTGCCAGCAGCTACGGACTAGCGGGATCCTTAGATACGCAGTATTTT,CASSYGLAGSLDTQYF
TRBJ1-2,TRBV30,few,.,TGTGCCTGGACCTTAGGGAGAGGATATGGCTACACCTTC,CAWTLGRGYGYTF
TRBJ2-3,TRBV18,.,TRBD2,TGTGCCAGCTCACCATGGGACCAGCGGGAGCCCACAGATACGCAGTATTTT,CASSPWDQREPTDTQYF
TRBJ1-2,TRBV7-2,once,TRBD1,TGTGCCAGCAGCGGTACAGGGGCAAAGGGAACTAGGGGAAGCTATGGCTACACCTTC,CASSGTGAKGTRGSYGYTF
TRBJ2-2,TRBV7-9,.,.,TGTGCCAGCAGCCCCGTTTGGGGGGAGCTGTTTTTT,CASSPVWGELFF
TRBJ2-1,TRBV6-5,.,.,TGTGCCAGCAGTTACGAACGGTACAATGAGCAGTTCTTC,CASSYERYNEQFF
TRBJ2-5,TRBV5-1,.,.,TGCGCCAGCAGCTTGAAAGGGGCCCAAGAGACCCAGTACTTC,CASSLKGAQETQYF
TRBJ1-5,TRBV7-8,.,.,TGTGCCAGCAGCTTAGACAGGGATCAGCCCCAGCATTTT,CASSLDRDQPQHF
TRBJ2-5,TRBV27,.,TRBD1,TGTGCCAGCAGTCGGCGGGACAGGGGAGTGGGGTTGGAGACCCAGTACTTC,CASSRRDRGVGLETQYF
TRBJ2-1,TRBV7-3,.,.,TGTGCCAGCAGCTTAGACTATCAATTCCACAATGAGCAGTTCTTC,CASSLDYQFHNEQFF
TRBJ2-3,TRBV11-1,once,.,TGTGCCAGCACCCTTCTGGGGGATGGGGATACGCAGTATTTT,CASTLLGDGDTQYF
TRBJ1-2,TRBV4-3,.,.,TGCGCCAGCAGCCAAGCAGGATTTTATGGCTACACCTTC,CASSQAGFYGYTF
TRBJ2-7,TRBV5-5,.,.,TGTGCCAGCAGCGCAGCTGGTTTAAACAACGAGCAGTACTTC,CASSAAGLNNEQYF
TRBJ2-1,TRBV9,.,.,TGTGCCAGCAGCGTAGAAGTGGGGGGGCACAATGAGCAGTTCTTC,CASSVEVGGHNEQFF
TRBJ1-2,TRBV5-1,.,TRBD1,TGCGCCAGCAGCGCTTATGGAGGGGGACAGAACTATGGCTACACCTTC,CASSAYGGGQNYGYTF
TRBJ2-7,TRBV5-1,.,.,TGCGCCAGCAGATTCGCTTACAGGAGCTCCTACGAGCAGTACTTC,CASRFAYRSSYEQYF
TRBJ2-1,TRBV19,.,TRBD2,TGTGCCAGTTATCATAGTACTAGCGGGGGATCCTACAATGAGCAGTTCTTC,CASYHSTSGGSYNEQFF
TRBJ2-3,TRBV7-2,.,.,TGTGCCAGCAGCCCCAGGGCAGATGCAGATACGCAGTATTTT,CASSPRADADTQYF
TRBJ2-1,TRBV7-3,.,TRBD1,TGTGCCAGCAGCTTGTTAGCCACAGGGGCTACAGCACACAATGAGCAGTTCTTC,CASSLLATGATAHNEQFF